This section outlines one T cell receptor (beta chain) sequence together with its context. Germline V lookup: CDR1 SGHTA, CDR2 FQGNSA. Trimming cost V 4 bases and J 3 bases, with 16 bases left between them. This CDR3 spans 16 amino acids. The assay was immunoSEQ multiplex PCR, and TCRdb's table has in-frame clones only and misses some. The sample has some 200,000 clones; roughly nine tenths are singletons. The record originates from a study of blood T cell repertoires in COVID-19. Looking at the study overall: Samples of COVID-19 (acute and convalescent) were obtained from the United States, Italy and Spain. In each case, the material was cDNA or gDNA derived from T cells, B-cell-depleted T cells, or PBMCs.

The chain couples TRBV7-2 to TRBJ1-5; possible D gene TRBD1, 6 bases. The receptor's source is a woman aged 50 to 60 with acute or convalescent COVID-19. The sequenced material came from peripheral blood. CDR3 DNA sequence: TGTGCCAGCAGCTCTTTCCCCAGGGGTGCCAATCAGCCCCAGCATTTT. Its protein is CASSSFPRGANQPQHF.